This T cell receptor (beta chain) was retrieved from a study of shared clonotypes between healthy human individuals. About the research overall: The donors, two women and a few men, were aged 18 to 49. Plates per donor: three CD4 naive, three CD4 memory, two CD8 naive, one CD8 memory. Study observations and caveats: Naive CD4 clonotypes were shared across several donors at about 5.3%.

Details on this clone: Its target is not known.

Cells designated naive CD8 were CD45RO-negative and were positively selected for CCR7, with terminally differentiated effector memory CD45RA+ cells excluded. The deep-level immunoSEQ assay was used. Only in-frame clones appear in the TCRdb table, and some are missing; sequencing was by immunoSEQ multiplex PCR. The top ten clones hold 0.95% to 1.5% of a sample with roughly 2,000,000 clones, roughly 94% of them seen once. Per the germline V gene, CDR1 is MGHRA and CDR2 is YSYEKL. With 3 bases clipped from V and 4 bases from J, the junction kept 8 bases outside the gene matches. The CDR3 runs to 15 residues.

The V and J genes are TRBV4-1 and TRBJ1-2; 7 bases are a match to TRBD1. The material sequenced was naive CD8+ T cells sorted from blood. This receptor was obtained from a man aged 18-30 years in good health. The CDR3 DNA sequence: TGCGCCAGCAGCCAGCCCGGGACAGCTGCCTATGGCTACACCTTC. This encodes CASSQPGTAAYGYTF.